This TCR beta chain was identified during a study of blood T cells in healthy people across ages (dated by TCRdb to 2015 to 2017). Regarding the complete study: In model experiments, template switching captured about one uniquely barcoded TCR beta cDNA molecule for every two T cells. To track age-related changes in TCR beta repertoire diversity, the study relied on deep sequencing normalized with unique cDNA molecular identifiers. Four age groups were formed from the donors: young (average about 16 years), middle-aged (more than 35), aged (roughly 58) and long-lived (82). Donors of different ages were randomly distributed across sequencing lanes to avoid experimental bias. The study analyzed two additional independent replicas of 1 million unique cDNA reads from the same blood draw for two donors, one aged 18 to 29 and one aged 80 or older. The paper's findings and limits, for the study overall: Estimates of total diversity based on one million sequenced T cells were considered lower bounds and underestimates. The long-lived group showed more naive CD4+ T cells, fewer expanded clones and increased TCR diversity than the aged group, suggesting age selection. Because donor CMV infection status was unknown, age-related changes in expanded clonotypes were potentially confounded. Since profiling was done on bulk unsorted PBMCs, naive and antigen-experienced compartments could not be conclusively compared. Observed TCR beta diversity correlated strongly with the percentage of naive T cells measured by flow cytometry. Observed TCR beta diversity per million T cells fell roughly linearly with age, and a significant reduction was already apparent by age around 39.

Points on this clonotype: The clone's antigen remains unknown. No base qualities exist here, and no much larger clone lies one base off it.

Library generation was performed with 5' RACE. TCRdb shows the sequencer as Illumina HiSeq 2500. The second PCR ran for about 7 to 11 cycles and used a J-beta primer mix along with a sample-barcoded 5' primer. A template-switch 5' adaptor carrying 12 random nucleotides introduced a unique molecular identifier onto each TCR beta cDNA molecule. Each sample yielded at least 3 million CDR3-containing paired-end reads. All of the RNA was converted into first-strand cDNA using the Mint cDNA synthesis kit, with a TRBC-specific oligonucleotide serving as the primer. Following uracil-DNA glycosylase treatment, all cDNA underwent a first 18-cycle PCR with the universal primers M1SS and BC2_uni_R. On the authors' methods: Normalization of each sample was performed by random selection of 1 million high-quality reads, each carrying a distinct molecular identifier. Reads sharing molecular identifiers were discarded rather than binned into consensus sequences. CDR3 identification, clonotype clustering and error correction used MiTCR with a Q25 quality threshold and the strictest error-elimination algorithm. Lower-bound total TCR beta diversity was estimated with a nonparametric unseen species model using Euler transformation. Starting from the raw public reads, TCRdb applied fastp trimming at Q25, assembled clones with MiXCR and retained in-frame beta chains. Rows merge per CDR3 protein into single entries with the most common DNA and genes. Clone size and V and J calls follow TCRdb, not the original study. The sample table contains roughly 680,000 distinct CDR3 sequences; only one count was recorded for about 50% of them. The top ten hold around an eighth of the sample.

The CDR3, cysteine through phenylalanine, is 14 amino acids long. The only DNA kept is the CDR3, 42 bases in frame from the first base. Trimming removed 6 bases from V and 8 bases from J, leaving 19 bases between the germline ends. The roughly 38 donors, aged about 6 to 90 years, were systemically healthy Caucasian individuals from Russia. Each donor gave approximately 9.4 milliliters of peripheral blood, drawn into EDTA-treated Vacutainer tubes. PBMCs were isolated by Ficoll-Paque density-gradient centrifugation, with at least 7 million obtained per sample. Total RNA, at least 6 micrograms per sample, was extracted from PBMCs with Trizol reagent. For every donor, flow cytometry on a PBMC aliquot measured the percentage of naive CD45RAhigh/CD27high T cells.

The sequence was collected from an elderly woman in good health. The sample was blood. The sequence joins TRBV12-3 or TRBV12-4 to TRBJ1-2, and TRBD1 may be the D gene, going by 6 matching bases. CDR3 region: CASSPMGGASGYTF. The nucleotides are TGTGCCAGCAGCCCCATGGGGGGGGCATCAGGCTACACCTTC.